Shown below are 18 T cell receptor beta chains from a single sample sequenced in a study of CD8 T cells in ankylosing spondylitis. Study observations and caveats: A TCR beta motif of eight or nine highly homologous variants seemed to mark ankylosing spondylitis blood.

TCRdb ran MiXCR on the 5' RACE reads and lists one entry per CDR3 protein. The sample contains roughly 490,000 distinct CDR3 sequences, about 5.4% of which appear only once. These receptors' antigens are unknown. The sequencing input was blood, either unsorted or a sorted T cell fraction (not recorded which). The receptors shown here come from a male donor with ankylosing spondylitis.

CDR3 bases: TGCAGTGCTAGCGGGCAGCGGGGGGATCAAGAGACCCAGTACTTC. It encodes CSASGQRGDQETQYF. The chain couples TRBV20-1 to TRBJ2-5, with TRBD2 identical over 9 bases. Germline-derived CDR1 and CDR2 are DFQATT and SNEGSKA (reference sequence). The CDR3 has 15 residues. J gave up 2 bases and V 3 bases, and 7 bases lay outside the gene matches.

This clonotype appeared many times. The chain carries TRBV29-1 and TRBJ2-2; D gene ambiguous. CDR1 and CDR2 from the germline V gene are SQVTM and ANQGSEA. V lost 2 bases, J lost 7 bases, and 5 bases lay in between. This CDR3 comprises 11 residues. The CDR3 spells CSVESHGELFF. In DNA form, the CDR3 reads TGCAGCGTTGAATCGCACGGGGAGCTGTTTTTT.

This clonotype was detected ten times or more. The V and J genes are TRBV25-1 and TRBJ1-4, with D perhaps matching TRBD1 (5 bases). Germline V gives CDR1 MGHDK, CDR2 SYGVNS. This CDR3 has 16 amino acids. V was shortened by 4 bases and J by 4 bases, with 16 bases between the two germline ends. The CDR3 region has the DNA TGTGCCAGCAGTGGTAGCCAGGGTACATTTAATGAAAAACTGTTTTTT. This encodes CASSGSQGTFNEKLFF.

This clonotype has just a few counts. The V gene is TRBV27, the J gene TRBJ2-6; no clear D. This CDR3 comprises 14 residues. Per the germline V gene, CDR1 is MNHEY and CDR2 is SMNVEV (reference sequence). The V end was cut by 4 bases, the J end by 3 bases, with 7 bases between. CDR3 DNA sequence: TGTGCCAGCAGTTCCGACTTTGGGGCCAACGTCCTGACTTTC. Its protein product is CASSSDFGANVLTF.

There are many counts of this clonotype. V gene TRBV6-2 or TRBV6-3 combines with J gene TRBJ2-7, with a tentative D call TRBD1 (6 bases). Trimming pared 8 bases from V and 4 bases from J, leaving 12 bases between. Germline values: CDR1 MNHEY, CDR2 SVGEGT. The CDR3 consists of 12 residues. CDR3 coding DNA: TGTGCCAGCGGCAGGGGACGGTACGAGCAGTACTTC. This encodes CASGRGRYEQYF.

This clonotype has ten or more counts. The V and J genes are TRBV10-3 and TRBJ2-1, with 7 bases lining up with TRBD1. This CDR3 contains 16 residues. Germline V CDR1 and CDR2: ENHRY, SYGVKD. V shed 0 bases, J shed 5 bases, and the junction held 7 bases outside the gene matches. Here the CDR3 reads CAISESGRGLNNEQFF. The CDR3 bases are TGTGCCATCAGTGAGTCTGGTAGGGGGCTCAACAATGAGCAGTTCTTC.

This clonotype has at least ten counts. This chain joins TRBV12-3 or TRBV12-4 and TRBJ2-2; D gene unclear. The CDR3 extends over 15 amino acids. Trimming pared 6 bases from V and 5 bases from J, leaving 16 bases between. CDR3 amino acids: CASRVSNLGTGELFF. CDR3 coding DNA: TGTGCCAGCAGGGTCTCAAACCTTGGGACCGGGGAGCTGTTTTTT.

This clonotype was counted ten times or more. The genes are TRBV20-1 and TRBJ2-7, with TRBD1 matching 7 bases. The germline V gene encodes CDR1 DFQATT and CDR2 SNEGSKA (reference sequence). V gave up 6 bases and J gave up 5 bases; unmatched junction bases: 13. There are 14 residues in the CDR3. The CDR3 DNA is TGCAGTGCACCGCGGCAGGGGGTAATCCACGAGCAGTACTTC. Protein product: CSAPRQGVIHEQYF.

This chain joins TRBV11-2 and TRBJ2-1; tentative D call: TRBD2 (5 bases). Deletions cut 1 base from V and 8 bases from J, with 12 bases between. The CDR3 consists of 14 residues. Per germline, CDR1 SGHAT and CDR2 FQNNGV. The CDR3 nucleotides are TGTGCCAGCAGCTTAGCTGTGGGGAGCGATGAGCAGTTCTTC. It specifies CASSLAVGSDEQFF.

V usage is TRBV30 and J usage is TRBJ2-2, with D uncertain. From germline, CDR1 is GTSNPN and CDR2 SVGIG (reference sequence). This CDR3 has 13 residues. The V and J ends lost 3 bases and 7 bases respectively, with 12 bases between them. The CDR3 region is CAWRPELHGELFF. Written as DNA, the CDR3 is TGTGCCTGGAGACCTGAGTTACACGGGGAGCTGTTTTTT.

V and J are TRBV19 and TRBJ1-1, with 11 bases identical to TRBD1. The germline V gene has CDR1 LNHDA and CDR2 SQIVND (reference sequence). Germline trimming cut 9 bases from V and 4 bases from J; bases unmatched to any gene: 7. The CDR3 loop spans 14 amino acids. CDR3 nucleotides: TGTGCCAGCCGGGACAGGGGGTATTCCACTGAAGCTTTCTTT. As protein: CASRDRGYSTEAFF. The full variable domain, with the rest looked up from reference TRBV19 and TRBJ1-1, is DGGITQSPKYLFRKEGQNVTLSCEQNLNHDAMYWYRQDPGQGLRLIYYSQIVNDFQKGDIAEGYSVSREKKESFPLTVTSAQKNPTAFYLCASRDRGYSTEAFFGQGTRLTVV.

This clonotype was seen repeatedly, ten times or more. The chain employs TRBV7-3 and TRBJ2-2; D is ambiguous. Germline values: CDR1 SGHTA, CDR2 FQGTGA. The CDR3 totals 14 residues. V lost 5 bases to trimming and J lost 1 base, with 8 bases between them. CDR3 sequence (DNA): TGTGCCAGCAGCCGGGTCGGGAACACCGGGGAGCTGTTTTTT. It encodes CASSRVGNTGELFF.

The V call is TRBV7-6, the J call TRBJ2-7; D not certain. Germline V lookup: CDR1 SGHVS, CDR2 FNYEAQ. The germline V and J ends were trimmed by 3 bases and 2 bases, with 8 bases remaining between them. This CDR3 contains 13 residues. The CDR3 DNA sequence: TGTGCCAGCAGCTTGAACGGAGCCTACGAGCAGTACTTC. It is translated as CASSLNGAYEQYF.

This clonotype was observed many times. The V and J genes are TRBV7-9 and TRBJ2-1; 10 positions match TRBD2. CDR3 size: 15 residues. Looked up from germline, CDR1 is SEHNR and CDR2 is FQNEAQ (reference sequence). Unmatched junction bases numbered 5, after V lost 5 bases and J lost 4 bases. CDR3 nucleotide sequence: TGTGCCAGCAGCGATACTAGCGGGGCTTACAATGAGCAGTTCTTC. Translating it yields CASSDTSGAYNEQFF.

Many counts were recorded for this clonotype. V usage is TRBV12-3 or TRBV12-4 and J usage is TRBJ2-1; 7 bases map to TRBD2. The CDR3 loop spans 15 amino acids. V lost 5 bases, J lost 10 bases, and 14 bases stayed unmatched. CDR3 sequence reads: CASSTFSGRAREQFF. The CDR3 DNA sequence: TGTGCCAGCAGTACCTTTAGTGGGAGGGCCCGCGAGCAGTTCTTC.

The table lists this clonotype with many counts. The gene calls are TRBV29-1 and TRBJ2-5; the D gene is possibly TRBD2 (6 bases). Germline V gene lookup returns CDR1 SQVTM and CDR2 ANQGSEA. V lost 4 bases and J lost 5, with 11 bases in between. The CDR3 spans 12 residues. The CDR3 DNA reads as TGCAGCGTTGCGGAGGGTAGGGAGACCCAGTACTTC. This encodes CSVAEGRETQYF.

There are many counts of this clonotype. The chain links TRBV9 to TRBJ2-3; TRBD2 matches 11 bases. CDR1 is SGDLS, CDR2 YYNGEE, per germline. The CDR3 has 16 amino acids. The ends lost 2 bases at V and 3 bases at J; junction bases unmatched: 5. CDR3 loop: CASSVQGLAVTDTQYF. CDR3 coding DNA: TGTGCCAGCAGCGTTCAGGGACTAGCGGTGACAGATACGCAGTATTTT.

In its sample, this clonotype was seen many times. The chain links TRBV28 to TRBJ2-3; 10 nucleotides agree with TRBD2. The V and J ends lost 3 bases and 5 bases, in that order; junction bases with no gene match: 2. In germline, CDR1 is MDHEN, CDR2 SYDVKM. The CDR3 extends over 14 amino acids. CDR3 nucleotides: TGTGCCAGCAGTTTCGGACTAGCGGTAGATACGCAGTATTTT. This codes for CASSFGLAVDTQYF.